This TCR beta chain was recorded in a study of T cells in Graves' hyperthyroidism and ophthalmopathy. Study-wide background: The initial diagnosis was the point when peripheral blood was collected, ahead of any treatment.

RNA transcripts gave rise to amplified TCR beta CDR3 regions. In the first-round RT-PCR of the TCR CDR3, the HTBI primer set was used. TCRdb called the multiplex PCR reads again in MiXCR, with one record for every CDR3 protein. The sample contains 300,000 to 350,000 distinct CDR3 sequences, around 17% of which appear only once. Germline loops: CDR1 SGHAT, CDR2 FQNNGV. The V and J ends lost 2 bases and 0 bases respectively, with 5 bases between them. The CDR3 contains 13 residues. At least ten counts were recorded for this clonotype. Stable hyperthyroidism: no ophthalmopathy progression over 18 months of follow-up.

The chain combines TRBV11-2 with TRBJ2-7; D is ambiguous. This clonotype originated in a man aged 25-45 years with Graves' hyperthyroidism. What was sequenced was blood. CDR3 bases: TGTGCCAGCAGCTTACGGACCTCCTACGAGCAGTACTTC. This gives the protein CASSLRTSYEQYF.